Following are 13 T cell receptor beta chains from one sample sequenced in a study of T cell clones after liver transplantation. Sequencing was performed with immunoSEQ multiplex PCR; in TCRdb, only in-frame clones are kept and a portion is missing. This sample carries roughly 100,000 clones, around 86% of them seen once, and the ten largest clones take just under 1%. The source material was CD4+ T cells from blood, sampled before liver transplant. These receptors all come from a human donor who received a liver transplant.

The chain recombines TRBV18 with TRBJ1-1; tentative D call: TRBD1 (6 bases). The germline V gene encodes CDR1 KGHSH and CDR2 LQKENI. The germline V and J ends were trimmed by 6 bases and 7 bases, with 18 bases remaining between them. The CDR3 covers 14 residues. The CDR3 sequence is CASSQYREGNEAFF. CDR3 coding DNA: TGTGCCAGCTCTCAGTACAGGGAAGGTAATGAAGCTTTCTTT.

The chain uses TRBV2 and TRBJ2-7, with D perhaps TRBD2 (5 bases). Trimming stripped 10 bases from V and 3 bases from J, with 16 bases between. The CDR3 loop spans 13 amino acids. Germline-derived CDR1 and CDR2 are SNHLY and FYNNEI. For the CDR3, the DNA is TGTGCCACCCGGGCTAGCCAATTCTACGAGCAGTACTTC. It is translated as CATRASQFYEQYF.

The genes are TRBV29-1 and TRBJ2-1; D is perhaps TRBD1 (5 bases). Germline V gene data show CDR1 as SQVTM and CDR2 as ANQGSEA. This CDR3 contains 13 residues. V lost 2 bases and J 9 bases, leaving 14 bases between the germline ends. The CDR3 reads CSVESGASGEQFF. For the CDR3, the DNA is TGCAGCGTTGAAAGTGGGGCCTCCGGTGAGCAGTTCTTC.

The chain is built from TRBV7-2 and TRBJ2-1; 11 positions match TRBD1. With V trimmed by 5 bases and J by 1 base, 4 bases remained unmatched. The CDR3 contains 16 residues. Germline V gene lookup returns CDR1 SGHTA and CDR2 FQGNSA. The CDR3 reads CASSGQGARSYNEQFF. The DNA of the CDR3 is TGTGCCAGCAGCGGACAGGGGGCGCGGTCCTACAATGAGCAGTTCTTC.

This chain joins TRBV5-1 and TRBJ1-4, with 9 bases identical to TRBD1. The CDR3 runs to 16 residues. J lost 7 bases, V lost 0 bases, and 7 bases had no gene match. Looked up from germline, CDR1 is SGHRS and CDR2 is YFSETQ. CDR3 sequence: CASSLAGGQGTEKLFF. CDR3 DNA sequence: TGCGCCAGCAGCTTGGCCGGGGGACAGGGAACTGAAAAACTGTTTTTT.

A single count supports this clone. The chain combines TRBV6-5 with TRBJ1-5; D unclear. V lost 7 bases and J lost 2, with 9 bases in between. This CDR3 contains 13 residues. Germline V CDR1 and CDR2: MNHEY, SVGAGI. CDR3 protein: CASTPMGNQPQHF. CDR3 nucleotides: TGTGCCAGCACCCCCATGGGCAATCAGCCCCAGCATTTT.

The chain is built from TRBV27 and TRBJ2-5; 8 nucleotides line up with TRBD2. The CDR3 runs 14 residues. CDR1 and CDR2 from the germline V gene are MNHEY and SMNVEV (reference sequence). The V and J ends lost 8 bases and 3 bases, in that order; junction bases with no gene match: 8. The CDR3: CASRGRRGEETQYF. The DNA of the CDR3 is TGTGCCAGCCGAGGTCGGCGGGGGGAAGAGACCCAGTACTTC.

The genes are TRBV6-6 and TRBJ1-1; D unclear. This CDR3 is built from 12 residues. Trimming left V 2 bases short and J 2 bases short, with 3 bases between. Germline assignment: CDR1 MNHNY and CDR2 SVGAGI (reference sequence). The CDR3 sequence: CASSYINTEAFF. CDR3 sequence (DNA): TGTGCCAGCAGTTACATCAACACTGAAGCTTTCTTT.

This chain connects TRBV9 to TRBJ1-3; maybe TRBD1 (5 bases). The germline gives CDR1 SGDLS, CDR2 YYNGEE. V lost 4 bases and J lost 8, with 13 bases in between. This CDR3 comprises 13 residues. In DNA, the CDR3 is TGTGCCAGCAGCAAGAGAGGGGAAGACACCATATATTTT. It translates to CASSKRGEDTIYF.

The J gene is TRBJ2-7, the V gene TRBV5-4; weak D call: TRBD2 (5 bases). Germline CDR1 reads SGHNT; CDR2 reads YYREEE (reference sequence). Deletions cut 0 bases from V and 4 bases from J, with 11 bases between. The CDR3 is made up of 14 amino acids. CDR3 sequence: CASSLAGKQYEQYF. In DNA form, the CDR3 reads TGTGCCAGCAGCTTGGCGGGGAAGCAGTACGAGCAGTACTTC.

J is TRBJ1-2 and V is TRBV7-8; D not certain. The CDR3 contains 14 residues. Germline loops: CDR1 SGHVS, CDR2 FQNEAQ. V was cut by 5 bases and J by 5 bases, with 15 bases left in between. The CDR3 bases are TGTGCCAGCAGCGCGCTGCACACCGGTTATGGCTACACCTTC. Translated: CASSALHTGYGYTF. Filled out from reference TRBV7-8 and TRBJ1-2, the complete variable domain reads GAGVSQSPRYKVAKRGQDVALRCDPISGHVSLFWYQQALGQGPEFLTYFQNEAQLDKSGLPSDRFFAERPEGSVSTLKIQRTQQEDSAVYLCASSALHTGYGYTFGSGTRLTVV.

This sequence joins TRBV30 and TRBJ2-6; 7 bases match TRBD1. Germline CDR1 is GTSNPN and CDR2 is SVGIG (reference sequence). Trimming at V came to 8 bases and at J to 3 bases, leaving 13 bases not matched to a gene. The CDR3 loop spans 16 amino acids. DNA for the CDR3: TGTGCCAGAACGACAGGGTCTGCTGTTGGGGCCAACGTCCTGACTTTC. This sequence encodes CARTTGSAVGANVLTF.

J is TRBJ2-5 and V is TRBV5-1; TRBD2 agrees at 8 bases. Trimming cost V 4 bases and J 2 bases; bases outside gene matches: 7. The germline CDR1 and CDR2 sequences are SGHRS and YFSETQ. CDR3 length: 15 residues. The CDR3 reads CASSRSGSYQETQYF. The CDR3 DNA follows: TGCGCCAGCAGCAGGAGCGGGAGCTATCAAGAGACCCAGTACTTC.